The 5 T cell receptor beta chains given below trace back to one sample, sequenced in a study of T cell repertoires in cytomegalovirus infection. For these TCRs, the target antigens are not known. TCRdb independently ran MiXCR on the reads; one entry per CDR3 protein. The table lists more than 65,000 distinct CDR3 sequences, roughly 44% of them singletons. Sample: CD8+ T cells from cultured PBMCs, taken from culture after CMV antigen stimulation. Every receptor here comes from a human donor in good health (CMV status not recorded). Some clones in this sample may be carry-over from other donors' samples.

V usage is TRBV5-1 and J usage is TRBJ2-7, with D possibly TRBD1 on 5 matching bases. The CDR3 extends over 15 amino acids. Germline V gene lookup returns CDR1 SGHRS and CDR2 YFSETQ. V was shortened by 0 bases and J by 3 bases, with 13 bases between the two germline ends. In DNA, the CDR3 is TGCGCCAGCAGCTTGGAAGGCGACAGATACTACGAGCAGTACTTC. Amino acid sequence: CASSLEGDRYYEQYF.

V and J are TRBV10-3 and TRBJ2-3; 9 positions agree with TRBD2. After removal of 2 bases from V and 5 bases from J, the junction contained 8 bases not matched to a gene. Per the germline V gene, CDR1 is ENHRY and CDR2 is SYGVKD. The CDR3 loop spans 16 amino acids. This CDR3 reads CAISERWREGGDTQYF. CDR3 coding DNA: TGTGCCATCAGTGAGAGATGGCGGGAGGGTGGAGATACGCAGTATTTT.

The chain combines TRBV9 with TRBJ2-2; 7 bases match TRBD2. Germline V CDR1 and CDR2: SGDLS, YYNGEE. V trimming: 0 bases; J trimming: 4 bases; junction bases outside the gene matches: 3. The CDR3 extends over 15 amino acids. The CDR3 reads CASSVGGGSTGELFF. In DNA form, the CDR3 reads TGTGCCAGCAGCGTAGGGGGCGGGAGCACCGGGGAGCTGTTTTTT.

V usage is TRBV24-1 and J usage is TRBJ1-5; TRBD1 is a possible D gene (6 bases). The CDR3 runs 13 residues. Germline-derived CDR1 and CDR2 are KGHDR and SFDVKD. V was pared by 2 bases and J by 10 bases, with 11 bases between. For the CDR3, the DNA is TGTGCCACCAGTGATTCCGTGACAGGCCCCCAGCATTTT. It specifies CATSDSVTGPQHF.

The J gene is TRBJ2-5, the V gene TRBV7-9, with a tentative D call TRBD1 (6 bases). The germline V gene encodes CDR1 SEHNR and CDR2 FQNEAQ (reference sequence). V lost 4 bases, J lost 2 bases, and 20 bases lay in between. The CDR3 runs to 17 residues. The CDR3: CASSYYPGYREQETQYF. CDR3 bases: TGTGCCAGCAGCTATTATCCCGGCTACAGGGAGCAAGAGACCCAGTACTTC.